This T cell receptor beta chain was retrieved from a study of T cell changes during pregnancy in multiple sclerosis. Sequencing used immunoSEQ multiplex PCR; TCRdb keeps in-frame clones, though not all of them. The profile shows about 76,000 clones, roughly 93% of them singletons. The V end lost 5 bases, the J end lost 2 bases, and 13 bases lay between the germline ends. CDR3 size: 15 residues. CDR1 and CDR2 (germline): SEHNR, FQNEAQ (reference sequence). The sequence was collected from a female donor with multiple sclerosis, enrolled in a pregnancy study. Sequencing was performed on peripheral blood, taken in the second trimester of pregnancy. The gene calls are TRBV7-9 and TRBJ1-5, with no clear D. The CDR3: CASSPTNAGNQPQHF. Written as DNA, the CDR3 is TGTGCCAGCAGCCCGACCAACGCGGGCAATCAGCCCCAGCATTTT.